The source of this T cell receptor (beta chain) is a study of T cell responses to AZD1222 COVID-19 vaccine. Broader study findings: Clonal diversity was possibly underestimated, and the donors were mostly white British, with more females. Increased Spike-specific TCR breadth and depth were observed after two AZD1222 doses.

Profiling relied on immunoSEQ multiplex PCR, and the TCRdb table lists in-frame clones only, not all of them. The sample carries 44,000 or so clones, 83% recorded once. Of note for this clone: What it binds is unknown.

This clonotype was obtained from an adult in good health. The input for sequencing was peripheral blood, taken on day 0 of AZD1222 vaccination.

CDR3 sequence: CAWSDRVGGYTF. The DNA of the CDR3 is TGTGCCTGGAGTGACAGGGTCGGTGGCTACACCTTC. The rearrangement joins TRBV30 to TRBJ1-2; perhaps TRBD1 as D (6 bases). Germline V gene lookup returns CDR1 GTSNPN and CDR2 SVGIG (reference sequence). CDR3 length: 12 residues. V lost 1 base, J lost 7 bases, and 10 bases lay in between.